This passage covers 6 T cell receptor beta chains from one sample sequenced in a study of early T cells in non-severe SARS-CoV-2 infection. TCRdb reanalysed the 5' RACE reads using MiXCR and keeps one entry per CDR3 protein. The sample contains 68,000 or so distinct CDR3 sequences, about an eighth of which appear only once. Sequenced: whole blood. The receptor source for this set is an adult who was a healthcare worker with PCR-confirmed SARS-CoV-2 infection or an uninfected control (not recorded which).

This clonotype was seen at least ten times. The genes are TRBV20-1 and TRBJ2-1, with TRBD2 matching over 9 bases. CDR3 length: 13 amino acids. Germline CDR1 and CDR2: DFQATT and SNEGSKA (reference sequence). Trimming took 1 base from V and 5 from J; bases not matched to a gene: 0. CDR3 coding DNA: TGCAGTGCTAGAGGGACTAGCGACAATGAGCAGTTCTTC. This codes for CSARGTSDNEQFF.

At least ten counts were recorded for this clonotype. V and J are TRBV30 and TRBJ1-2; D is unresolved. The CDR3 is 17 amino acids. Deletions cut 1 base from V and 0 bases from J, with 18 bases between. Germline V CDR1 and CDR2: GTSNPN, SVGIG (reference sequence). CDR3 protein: CAWSAPAFGVPNYGYTF. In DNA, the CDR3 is TGTGCCTGGAGTGCCCCCGCTTTCGGCGTTCCTAACTATGGCTACACCTTC.

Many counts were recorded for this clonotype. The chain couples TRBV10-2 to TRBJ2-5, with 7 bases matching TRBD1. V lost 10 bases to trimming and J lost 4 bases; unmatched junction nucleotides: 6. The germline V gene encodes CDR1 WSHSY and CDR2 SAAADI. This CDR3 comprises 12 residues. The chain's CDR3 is CATRDRIETQYF. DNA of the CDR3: TGCGCCACCCGGGACAGAATAGAGACCCAGTACTTC.

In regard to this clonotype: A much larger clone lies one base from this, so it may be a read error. CDR3 DNA sequence: TGCAGCGTTGAAGGGGACAGGGGGTCCTACGAGCAGTACTTC. Amino acids: CSVEGDRGSYEQYF. V usage is TRBV29-1 and J usage is TRBJ2-7; 11 bases agree with TRBD1. CDR1 SQVTM and CDR2 ANQGSEA come from the germline V gene. V lost 1 base and J lost 1; bases outside the gene matches: 0. The CDR3 contains 14 residues.

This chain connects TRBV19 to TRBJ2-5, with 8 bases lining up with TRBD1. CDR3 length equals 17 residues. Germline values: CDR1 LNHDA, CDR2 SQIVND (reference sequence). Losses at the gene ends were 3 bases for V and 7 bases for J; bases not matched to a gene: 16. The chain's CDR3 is CASSMAETGAKRGTQYF. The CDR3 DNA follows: TGTGCCAGTAGTATGGCCGAGACAGGGGCCAAAAGGGGGACCCAGTACTTC.

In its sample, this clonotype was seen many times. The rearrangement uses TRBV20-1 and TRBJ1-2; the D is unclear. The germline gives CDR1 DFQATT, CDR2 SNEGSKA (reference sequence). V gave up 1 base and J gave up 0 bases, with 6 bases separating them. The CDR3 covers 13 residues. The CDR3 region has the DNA TGCAGTGCTAGAGGTCAGCCTAACTATGGCTACACCTTC. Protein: CSARGQPNYGYTF.